Below, 14 T cell receptor beta chains from the same sample are listed, as sequenced in a study of technical replicates of blood from several donors. Clones were sequenced by immunoSEQ multiplex PCR, and TCRdb holds only the in-frame ones, with some missing. The table lists under 95,000 clones, around 95% of them singletons, with over 0.25% in the top ten. The sequenced sample was T cells isolated from PBMCs. These receptors were taken from a human donor in good health.

The CDR3 DNA is TGTGCCAGCAGCTTTGGACAGGGGGAAATGAAAAAACTGTTTTTT. Translating it yields CASSFGQGEMKKLFF. The chain combines TRBV7-9 with TRBJ1-4; 10 bases are shared with TRBD1. V dropped 3 bases and J dropped 9; count of bases not matched to a gene: 7. Germline CDR1 and CDR2: SEHNR and FQNEAQ (reference sequence). This CDR3 is built from 15 residues.

The chain is built from TRBV5-8 and TRBJ2-4; no firm D call. V lost 0 bases and J 9 bases, leaving 7 bases between the germline ends. Per the germline V gene, CDR1 is SGHTS and CDR2 is YDEGEE. The CDR3 contains 12 residues. The CDR3 DNA follows: TGTGCCAGCAGCTTGGGACCTAGCATTCAGTACTTC. It is translated as CASSLGPSIQYF.

This rearrangement joins TRBV5-1 to TRBJ2-7; weak D call: TRBD1 (5 bases). Trimming took off 4 bases at V and 0 bases at J, with 8 bases between the two ends. This CDR3 region has 13 residues. The germline gives CDR1 SGHRS, CDR2 YFSETQ. CDR3 sequence: CASSLGHSYEQYF. Written as DNA, the CDR3 is TGCGCCAGCAGCCTCGGACACTCCTACGAGCAGTACTTC.

This chain uses TRBV7-6 with TRBJ2-2; 9 nucleotides align to TRBD1. The CDR3 is 15 residues long. The germline CDR1 and CDR2 sequences are SGHVS and FNYEAQ. Losses at the gene ends were 4 bases for V and 3 bases for J; bases not matched to a gene: 3. CDR3 loop: CASSSGQGYTGELFF. For the CDR3, the DNA is TGTGCCAGCAGCTCTGGACAGGGGTACACCGGGGAGCTGTTTTTT.

The rearrangement links TRBV5-4 to TRBJ2-3; the match to TRBD2 covers 8 bases. Losses at the gene ends were 0 bases for V and 2 bases for J; bases not matched to a gene: 8. CDR1 and CDR2 (germline): SGHNT, YYREEE (reference sequence). The CDR3 is 17 amino acids. The CDR3 sequence is CASSLVISGGATDTQYF. The CDR3 DNA follows: TGTGCCAGCAGCTTGGTCATCTCGGGGGGGGCCACAGATACGCAGTATTTT.

The V gene is TRBV5-1, the J gene TRBJ2-2, with a weak D call TRBD2 (6 bases). V gave up 0 bases and J gave up 3 bases, with 9 bases separating them. The CDR3 extends over 15 amino acids. CDR1 and CDR2 from the germline V gene are SGHRS and YFSETQ. Here the CDR3 DNA reads TGCGCCAGCAGCTTGGTTTTAGCGGACACCGGGGAGCTGTTTTTT. This translates into CASSLVLADTGELFF.

The J gene is TRBJ2-7, the V gene TRBV5-1, with D tentatively TRBD2 (5 bases). The CDR3 is 16 amino acids. Per the germline V gene, CDR1 is SGHRS and CDR2 is YFSETQ. The V end was cut by 0 bases, the J end by 4 bases, with 17 bases between. The CDR3 sequence is CASSLAGRVPGYEQYF. The CDR3 DNA follows: TGCGCCAGCAGCTTGGCCGGAAGGGTCCCGGGGTACGAGCAGTACTTC.

The chain carries TRBV12-5 and TRBJ1-1; 11 bases align to TRBD1. This CDR3 is built from 20 residues. From germline, CDR1 is LGHNT and CDR2 FRNRAP. The V segment lost 0 bases and the J segment 0 bases; nucleotides outside the gene matches: 12. The CDR3 DNA sequence: TGTGCTAGTGGTTTGGTAGGTGCGGGACAGGGGGGGATATTGAACACTGAAGCTTTCTTT. It codes for CASGLVGAGQGGILNTEAFF.

V gene TRBV9 combines with J gene TRBJ1-1; unclear D gene. Looked up from germline, CDR1 is SGDLS and CDR2 is YYNGEE. CDR3 length: 13 residues. V lost 4 bases, J lost 0 bases, and 7 bases lay in between. The CDR3 sequence: CASSPQMNTEAFF. As DNA, the CDR3 is TGTGCCAGCAGCCCTCAGATGAACACTGAAGCTTTCTTT.

The V call is TRBV2, the J call TRBJ2-5, with D unresolved. This CDR3 comprises 12 residues. Trimming stripped 4 bases from V and 2 bases from J, with 5 bases between. From germline, CDR1 is SNHLY and CDR2 FYNNEI. The CDR3 loop is CASSVLQETQYF. The CDR3 DNA is TGTGCCAGCAGTGTACTTCAAGAGACCCAGTACTTC.

The chain links TRBV2 to TRBJ1-5; a possible D gene is TRBD1 (6 bases). V lost 8 bases, J lost 5 bases, and 13 bases lay in between. CDR3 size: 13 residues. Germline V CDR1 and CDR2: SNHLY, FYNNEI. Written as DNA, the CDR3 is TGTGCCAGCCGGGAGGCAGGGGATCAGCCCCAGCATTTT. Protein: CASREAGDQPQHF.

V and J are TRBV4-1 and TRBJ2-7; maybe TRBD1 (5 bases). Germline values: CDR1 MGHRA, CDR2 YSYEKL. The CDR3 runs 13 residues. With 6 bases removed from V and 1 base from J, the gap between germline ends came to 10 bases. The CDR3 bases are TGCGCCAGCAGTAAGGACACTTCCTACGAGCAGTACTTC. This encodes CASSKDTSYEQYF.

The chain is built from TRBV4-2 and TRBJ2-7; possible D gene TRBD1, 6 bases. V shed 0 bases and J shed 3 bases, with 9 bases lying between them. This CDR3 has 14 residues. Germline V gives CDR1 LGHNA, CDR2 YNFKEQ. Written as DNA, the CDR3 is TGTGCCAGCAGCCAAGACAGGGGTAACTACGAGCAGTACTTC. The encoded protein is CASSQDRGNYEQYF.

The chain joins TRBV4-1 to TRBJ2-2, with TRBD1 identical over 7 bases. Germline values: CDR1 MGHRA, CDR2 YSYEKL. Trimming took 2 bases from V and 0 from J; bases not matched to a gene: 0. The CDR3 is 15 amino acids. Here the CDR3 DNA reads TGCGCCAGCAGCCAACAGGGGGCGAACACCGGGGAGCTGTTTTTT. This sequence encodes CASSQQGANTGELFF.